The T cell receptor beta chain described here comes from a study of cytomegalovirus exposure and HLA in healthy donors (dated by TCRdb to between 2016 and 2019). With regard to the full study: An earlier analysis of 587 of the donors reported about 250 Gb of sequence data and roughly 100 million unique TCR beta sequences from 190 million or so T cells. Roughly 290 gigabases of sequencing data and around 88 million unique TCR sequences made up an early release that covered over 550 HLA-typed donors. The genetic ancestry cluster associated with self-reported Caucasian donors included over 80% of the roughly 400 genotyped donors. The study aimed to test whether signatures of past pathogen exposure could be identified by cataloging public T cell receptors. The study used immunosequencing to profile the T cell repertoires of 600 to 850 subjects and linked those repertoires to cytomegalovirus serostatus. In addition to the first cohort of around 670 subjects, a separate validation cohort of 120 different subjects was used. To predict cytomegalovirus infection status, the study combined high-throughput TCR immunosequencing, statistical association of individual TCRs with disease status, and machine learning. To study patterns of TCR occurrence, a later analysis re-analyzed previously published TCR beta repertoires from 550 to 800 donors and added high-resolution HLA genotyping. Rather than drawing on any new phenotypic data, the later analysis identified candidate immune exposures from TCR beta sequences and the way those sequences occurred across donors. In an earlier analysis of roughly 540 of the donors, high-throughput TCR beta sequencing was used to judge whether each TCR beta V gene segment behaved as functional or pseudogenic. Donor age, sex, ethnicity and CMV serostatus were collected together with the repertoire data. In a later genetic analysis, genome-wide SNP genotypes for about three fifths of the roughly 670 donors were used, and that subset was treated as a discovery cohort. All discovery cohort repertoires had been generated using a single sequencing platform. Class I and class II HLA loci were covered by the typing at four-digit resolution. The number of donors typed differed by locus, with roughly 620-630 for A, B, C, DRB1 and DQB1, about 500 for DQA1, 600 to 610 for DPA1, and 450 to 480 for DPB1. Roughly 5 DR-DQ haplotypes were handled as single units for association and clustering, since linkage in the cohort was strong. Among some 410 genotyped donors of the cohort, an average of about 240,000 unique TCR beta nucleotide sequences was sequenced per donor, of which about 19% were non-productive. Results and caveats for the whole study, not just this receptor: In an earlier analysis of approximately 590 of the donors, most TCR beta V segments appeared in productive rearrangements about 87% or about 30% of the time, broadly matching IMGT annotations. A total of 150 to 200 TCR beta chains were listed by the study as associated with cytomegalovirus. Because counts were too low, seventeen rarely observed V segments, including chromosome 9 orphons, were excluded from the earlier analysis of 587 of the donors. According to a later analysis, parvovirus B19, influenza, CMV and Epstein-Barr virus appeared linked to several top co-occurrence clusters. A cluster of highly shared sequence variants was judged likely to represent a technical artifact of the sequencing pipeline. In a later analysis, TCR association rates were found to vary across HLA loci, with the most associated TCRs seen for DRB1 alleles and the fewest for HLA-C alleles. This cohort had only TCR beta chains sequenced, and the lack of alpha or paired-chain data limited which features could be detected. The authors suggested that the approach could potentially be extended to other disease states and immunological phenotypes. Linkage disequilibrium might explain the correlated functional status among segregating V segments, but an unknown experimental factor could not be ruled out. In vitro tests confirmed that a few of the cytomegalovirus-associated TCR beta chains recognize cytomegalovirus antigens. Some IMGT-functional V segments, including TRBV6-2 and TRBV6-3, could not be told apart with the 87-base-pair reads, so those segments were excluded. While some public TCRs were present in many individuals, most TCR sequences turned up only very rarely across donors. The classifier was reported to diagnose cytomegalovirus status with high specificity and sensitivity in both the original and validation cohorts. When HLA alleles, especially DR and DQ, strongly co-occurred, TCR associations were difficult to assign to individual alleles. At a false discovery rate of 0.05, a later analysis linked about 17,000 TCR beta sequences to specific HLA alleles. Most CMV-associated TCR beta chains appeared to be HLA-restricted in a later analysis, and the HLA associations seemed to be driven largely by CMV exposure. In a later analysis, HLA-associated TCR beta chains were found to be more clonally expanded and to have lower generation probabilities than equally common non-associated chains. Roughly uniform sequencing depth across donors was assumed in presence/absence analyses, although this assumption may not hold. Compared with the approximately 710-donor mean, donors in an Asian-associated ancestry cluster had fewer N-insertions in productive TCRs, according to a later genetic analysis. In a later genetic analysis, a missense DCLRE1C variant was associated with V-gene and J-gene trimming of TCR beta chains, and the association was replicated in an independent cohort. Because HLA typing was unavailable for some donors at each locus, only the typed subset was used in association tests. The only immune exposure information available for the cohort was CMV serostatus. A further reported finding was that TCR beta sequences accurately predicted the HLA-A and HLA-B alleles for most subjects in the first cohort.

CDR1 SGHNT and CDR2 YYREEE are derived from the germline V gene (reference sequence). Trimming takes 7 bases from V and 5 bases from J, and the germline ends sit 15 bases apart. Its CDR3 holds 13 amino acids, cysteine through phenylalanine. The CDR3 DNA has 39 bases and is translated from base 1. The cohort was made up of 666 healthy bone marrow donors. At the time of sampling, every cohort member was nominally healthy, though immune exposures that went unrecorded were likely present. The donor was CMV seropositive and belonged to the group of a few hundred seropositive cohort members. Every donor gave a peripheral blood sample, and the peripheral blood mononuclear cells from that sample were used for TCR beta sequencing. Genomic DNA extraction from the blood cell samples was performed with the Qiagen DNeasy Blood Extraction Kit. As for this clone: The specificity of this receptor is unknown.

Library creation used the immunoSEQ multiplex PCR assay. For the multiplex PCR, a mixture combining 60 forward primers for TCR Vbeta segments and 13 reverse primers for TCR Jbeta segments was used. A multiplex PCR assay on genomic DNA amplified the CDR3 region of rearranged TCR beta genes. Amplified TCR beta libraries were sequenced as 87-base-pair reads on the Illumina HiSeq System. Under the source paper's analysis protocol: Across the 600 to 700 repertoires, a later analysis counted 75 million to 90 million unique TCR beta chains, about 10 million of which were shared by at least two donors. Raw reads were error-corrected and collapsed into unique sequences by a nearest-neighbor algorithm in which closely related sequences were merged to remove PCR and sequencing errors. Alignment of CDR3 sequences to IMGT reference sequences was used to assign V, D and J gene segments. Each retained sequence needed at least a six-nucleotide match to both a V gene segment and a J gene segment. A rearrangement counted as productive if the CDR3 had no stop codons and remained in frame with V and J, and every other rearrangement counted as non-productive. CDR3 was defined by IMGT convention, running from the second conserved V-encoded cysteine to the conserved J-encoded phenylalanine. The earlier analysis of 500 to 650 of the donors excluded any sequence lacking an unambiguous match to a single V gene segment. An earlier analysis of a few hundred of the donors classified V segments as functional when productive rearrangements were above 56.7% and as segregating when the standard deviation between donors was above 5%. A statistical classification framework was built to diagnose cytomegalovirus status from the catalog of TCR beta chain sequences. In a later analysis, TCR nucleotide sequences were compared against IMGT/GENE-DB human TR gene sequences so that V and J genes could be assigned. The TCRdist pipeline was used in a later analysis to assign CDR3 sequences and most-parsimonious VDJ recombination scenarios. A later analysis defined each TCR beta chain by its CDR3 amino acid sequence plus V-gene family, and excluded reads lacking a unique V-gene family. A later analysis removed 592 highly shared, low-generation-probability nucleotide sequences to deal with suspected cross-contamination and a sequencing artifact. For each public chain, a later analysis derived a clonal expansion index from normalized ranks of inferred template counts within each repertoire. In a later analysis, generation probabilities were computed using a VDJ recombination model fitted to out-of-frame rearrangements, and the results were checked against IGoR. Hypergeometric tests were used in a later analysis to score TCR-TCR, TCR-HLA and TCR-CMV co-occurrence, with a repertoire-size bias correction applied to the TCR pairs. In a later analysis, false discovery rates were estimated by permuting HLA or CMV assignments 20 times. In a later analysis, co-occurring TCRs were grouped with DBSCAN, and TCRdist sequence similarity was added when clustering was performed within HLA-allele-positive subsets. Repertoires with fewer than 30,000 or more than 120,000 public chains, plus five repertoires with anomalous nucleotide sharing, were excluded from co-occurrence clustering. This is the immuneACCESS table as TCRdb keeps it, with only in-frame sequences that have V and J called. A part of the clones is gone; compared with another copy, unresolved V genes explain less than half, and the rest is unexplained. The V and J calls and clone size come from that table; D and trimming were worked out from the DNA. This sample's records show some 110,000 clones. The leading ten clones occupy 6.8% of the sample.

Rearrangement joined TRBV5-4 to TRBJ2-5; the best D guess is TRBD2, with 7 bases matching. This clonotype was obtained from a middle-aged man in good health and CMV-seropositive. The sample comprised PBMCs. The CDR3: CASGGATSETQYF. The DNA reads TGTGCCAGCGGGGGGGCTACCTCGGAGACCCAGTACTTC.